One and the same sample provided the 21 T cell receptor beta chains below, sequenced in a study of T cell responses to AZD1222 COVID-19 vaccine (dated by TCRdb to the early 2020s). In the paper's terms, the time point label means: baseline before first vaccination. Library preparation was by the immunoSEQ multiplex PCR assay. TCRdb retrieved this table from immuneACCESS and kept in-frame rearrangements only. Not all clones are present; in checked studies, unresolved V genes account for under half, and no reason is known for the remainder. Recorded for this sample are 45,000 to 60,000 clones; around 89% of them occurred a single time. The top ten constitute under 2% of the sample. Sequences were derived from peripheral blood, sampled on day 0 of AZD1222 vaccination. The receptors here all came from an adult in good health.

This chain connects TRBV24-1 to TRBJ2-3, with D perhaps being TRBD1 or TRBD2 (5 bases each). CDR3 length: 16 residues. V gave up 4 bases and J gave up 5 bases, with 18 bases separating them. Per germline, CDR1 KGHDR and CDR2 SFDVKD. The CDR3 protein is CATSDQGRGRGDTQYF. CDR3 DNA sequence: TGTGCCACCAGTGACCAAGGACGGGGAAGGGGAGATACGCAGTATTTT.

The chain recombines TRBV19 with TRBJ1-2; D perhaps matches TRBD1 (6 bases). The CDR3 has 13 amino acids. Between the trimmed V and J ends, which lost 6 bases and 6 bases, there was a span of 14 bases. Per germline, CDR1 LNHDA and CDR2 SQIVND (reference sequence). This chain's CDR3 is CASRTGSYDGYTF. Here the CDR3 DNA reads TGTGCCAGTAGAACAGGGTCTTATGATGGCTACACCTTC.

The chain carries TRBV7-9 and TRBJ2-3; 8 nucleotides align to TRBD2. V trimming: 4 bases; J trimming: 0 bases; junction bases outside the gene matches: 0. This CDR3 has 14 amino acids. Germline V CDR1 and CDR2: SEHNR, FQNEAQ (reference sequence). In DNA, the CDR3 is TGTGCCAGCAGCTCTAGCGGGAGCACAGATACGCAGTATTTT. Protein: CASSSSGSTDTQYF.

This sequence joins TRBV18 and TRBJ1-1; 8 bases are shared with TRBD1. With V trimmed by 4 bases and J by 11 bases, 9 bases remained unmatched. Germline V gene sequence: CDR1 KGHSH, CDR2 LQKENI. This CDR3 contains 13 residues. CDR3 sequence reads: CASSQARQGLAFF. The DNA for the CDR3 is TGTGCCAGCTCACAAGCCAGACAGGGGTTGGCTTTCTTT.

The chain has TRBV6-5 and TRBJ2-3, with D perhaps being TRBD1 or TRBD2 (6 bases each). Per the germline V gene, CDR1 is MNHEY and CDR2 is SVGAGI. This CDR3 has 11 amino acids. V gave up 7 bases and J gave up 8 bases, with 10 bases separating them. The CDR3, as DNA: TGTGCCAGCACACAGGGAGGTACGCAGTATTTT. This sequence encodes CASTQGGTQYF.

The V gene is TRBV28, the J gene TRBJ1-1; 10 bases line up with TRBD1. The junction had 4 bases not matched to a gene; V was cut back by 6 bases and J by 3 bases. The CDR3 consists of 14 residues. Germline lookup yields CDR1 MDHEN and CDR2 SYDVKM. The CDR3 region is CASSQTGGYTEAFF. The CDR3 DNA follows: TGTGCCAGCAGCCAGACAGGGGGCTACACTGAAGCTTTCTTT.

V is TRBV2 and J is TRBJ2-7, with D perhaps matching TRBD2 (5 bases). Trimming shortened V by 6 bases and J by 3 bases, and 15 bases separated the two germline ends. Per the germline V gene, CDR1 is SNHLY and CDR2 is FYNNEI. CDR3 length equals 14 residues. The CDR3 protein is CASSVSSRNYEQYF. As DNA, the CDR3 is TGTGCCAGCAGCGTCTCTAGCAGGAACTACGAGCAGTACTTC.

The chain has TRBV18 and TRBJ1-1; tentatively, D is TRBD1 (5 bases). V gave up 3 bases and J gave up 1 base, with 12 bases separating them. CDR1 is KGHSH, CDR2 LQKENI, per germline. The CDR3 totals 15 residues. DNA for the CDR3: TGTGCCAGCTCACCCTCCCGGGACCCGAACACTGAAGCTTTCTTT. It codes for CASSPSRDPNTEAFF.

The DNA of the CDR3 is TGTGCCAGCAGCCACCTAACAGGGGAAACTGAAGCTTTCTTT. This codes for CASSHLTGETEAFF. The rearrangement uses TRBV3-1 (or the pseudogene TRBV3-2) and TRBJ1-1; 7 nucleotides line up with TRBD1. The CDR3 totals 14 residues. V lost 3 bases to trimming and J lost 5 bases; unmatched junction nucleotides: 6. Germline CDR1 and CDR2: LGHDT and YNNKEL (reference sequence).

This chain joins TRBV18 and TRBJ1-6; TRBD1 matches 8 bases. CDR1 is KGHSH, CDR2 LQKENI, per germline. The V gene end was trimmed by 5 bases and the J gene end by 10 bases; junction bases not matched to a gene: 10. The CDR3 is 15 residues long. The CDR3 region has the DNA TGTGCCAGCTCATTCGTCGACAGGGGTGTATCACCCCTCCACTTT. Translated: CASSFVDRGVSPLHF.

The chain carries TRBV27 and TRBJ1-6; D not resolved. Trimming removed 3 bases at V and 0 bases at J, with 6 bases between. The CDR3 spans 15 residues. Germline V gene lookup returns CDR1 MNHEY and CDR2 SMNVEV (reference sequence). CDR3 amino acids: CASSLGSSYNSPLHF. Written as DNA, the CDR3 is TGTGCCAGCAGTTTGGGCAGCTCCTATAATTCACCCCTCCACTTT.

The chain recombines TRBV11-3 with TRBJ2-1, with 15 nucleotides matching TRBD2. Germline V gives CDR1 SGHNT, CDR2 YENEEA. V lost 2 bases, J lost 8 bases, and 4 bases stayed unmatched. This CDR3 contains 16 residues. The CDR3: CASSLSGTSGRYEQFF. The CDR3 nucleotides read TGTGCCAGCAGCTTATCCGGGACTAGCGGGAGGTATGAGCAGTTCTTC.

The rearrangement joins TRBV7-9 to TRBJ1-2; maybe TRBD1 (5 bases). CDR1 and CDR2 (germline): SEHNR, FQNEAQ (reference sequence). This CDR3 has 12 amino acids. Trimming stripped 1 base from V and 8 bases from J, with 8 bases between. In DNA, the CDR3 is TGTGCCAGCAGCTTAGGGCAGGGCGGCTACACCTTC. Residues: CASSLGQGGYTF. Complete variable domain (other parts from reference TRBV7-9 and TRBJ1-2): DTGVSQNPRHKITKRGQNVTFRCDPISEHNRLYWYRQTLGQGPEFLTYFQNEAQLEKSRLLSDRFSAERPKGSFSTLEIQRTEQGDSAMYLCASSLGQGGYTFGSGTRLTVV.

The chain links TRBV18 to TRBJ2-1; 12 positions agree with TRBD2. CDR1 and CDR2 from the germline V gene are KGHSH and LQKENI. The V segment lost 2 bases and the J segment 7 bases; nucleotides outside the gene matches: 3. This CDR3 is built from 15 residues. CDR3 in amino acids: CASSPTSGRKNEQFF. CDR3 bases: TGTGCCAGCTCACCAACTAGCGGGAGGAAGAATGAGCAGTTCTTC.

The CDR3 protein is CASSLSLSSYEQYF. CDR3 nucleotides: TGTGCCAGCAGTTTGTCTTTAAGCTCCTACGAGCAGTACTTC. This chain uses TRBV27 with TRBJ2-7; D is undetermined. The CDR3 totals 14 residues. The V gene lost 3 bases and the J gene lost 0 bases, with 9 bases spanning the gap. Germline values: CDR1 MNHEY, CDR2 SMNVEV (reference sequence).

The chain is built from TRBV7-3 and TRBJ2-3; D is possibly TRBD1 (5 bases). V lost 1 base, J lost 4 bases, and 18 bases lay in between. CDR1 SGHTA and CDR2 FQGTGA come from the germline V gene. CDR3 length equals 17 residues. CDR3 region: CASSLMAVRNRPDTQYF. The CDR3 nucleotides are TGTGCCAGCAGCTTAATGGCCGTGAGGAACAGGCCAGATACGCAGTATTTT.

The V gene is TRBV5-8, the J gene TRBJ1-2; D unclear. CDR1 and CDR2 from the germline V gene are SGHTS and YDEGEE. The CDR3 extends over 14 amino acids. V lost 3 bases and J 2 bases, leaving 11 bases between the germline ends. CDR3 DNA: TGTGCCAGCAGCTGGGGAGGCTCCAACTATGGCTACACCTTC. Protein: CASSWGGSNYGYTF.

This clone was recorded once. The chain carries TRBV27 and TRBJ2-6, with D perhaps TRBD2 (6 bases). Deletions cut 5 bases from V and 2 bases from J, with 10 bases between. CDR1 is MNHEY, CDR2 SMNVEV, per germline (reference sequence). The CDR3 has 15 residues. Here the CDR3 DNA reads TGTGCCAGCAGTCGTCCGGGGGCTGGGGCCAACGTCCTGACTTTC. Protein: CASSRPGAGANVLTF.

The chain is built from TRBV15 and TRBJ2-2; D is tentatively TRBD1 or TRBD2 (5 bases each). Germline V gene data show CDR1 as LNHNV and CDR2 as YYDKDF (reference sequence). The V gene lost 2 bases and the J gene lost 2 bases, with 15 bases spanning the gap. The CDR3 covers 17 residues. CDR3 nucleotide sequence: TGTGCCACCAGCAGACCCAAACGGGGCCCCAACACCGGGGAGCTGTTTTTT. This codes for CATSRPKRGPNTGELFF.

This sequence joins TRBV28 and TRBJ2-1; D possibly matches TRBD1 or TRBD2 (5 bases each). The CDR3 length is 14 residues. CDR1 is MDHEN, CDR2 SYDVKM, per germline. Trimming removed 6 bases from V and 2 bases from J, with 11 bases in between. CDR3 protein: CASRTGTTYNEQFF. CDR3 sequence (DNA): TGTGCCAGCAGAACCGGGACCACCTACAATGAGCAGTTCTTC. The variable domain in full, completed from reference TRBV28 and TRBJ2-1, reads DVKVTQSSRYLVKRTGEKVFLECVQDMDHENMFWYRQDPGLGLRLIYFSYDVKMKEKGDIPEGYSVSREKKERFSLILESASTNQTSMYLCASRTGTTYNEQFFGPGTRLTVL.

V usage is TRBV4-1 and J usage is TRBJ1-2; 10 bases fit TRBD1. Germline assignment: CDR1 MGHRA and CDR2 YSYEKL. The length of the CDR3 is 14 residues. The V and J ends lost 4 bases and 7 bases, in that order; junction bases with no gene match: 6. The CDR3 nucleotides are TGCGCCAGCAGCCGGGACAGGGGAGAGTTTGGCTACACCTTC. Encoded protein: CASSRDRGEFGYTF.